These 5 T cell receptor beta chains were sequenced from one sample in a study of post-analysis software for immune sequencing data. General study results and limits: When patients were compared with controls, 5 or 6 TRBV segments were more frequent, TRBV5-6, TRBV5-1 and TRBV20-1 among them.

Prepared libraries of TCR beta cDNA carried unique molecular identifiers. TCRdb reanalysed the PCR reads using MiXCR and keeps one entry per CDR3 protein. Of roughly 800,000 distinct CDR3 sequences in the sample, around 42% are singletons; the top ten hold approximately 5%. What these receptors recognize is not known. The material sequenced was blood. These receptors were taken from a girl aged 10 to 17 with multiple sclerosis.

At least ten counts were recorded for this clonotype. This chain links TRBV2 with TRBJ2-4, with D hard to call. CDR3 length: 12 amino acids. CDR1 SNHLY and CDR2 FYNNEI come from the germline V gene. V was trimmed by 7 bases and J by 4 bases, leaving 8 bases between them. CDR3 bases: TGTGCCAGCAAGGAGAGTAAAAACATTCAGTACTTC. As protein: CASKESKNIQYF.

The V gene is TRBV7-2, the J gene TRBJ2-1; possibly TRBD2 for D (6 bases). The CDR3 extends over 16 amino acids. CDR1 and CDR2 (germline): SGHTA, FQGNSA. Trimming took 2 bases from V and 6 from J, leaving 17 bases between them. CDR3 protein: CASSLLAPRAGNEQFF. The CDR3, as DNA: TGTGCCAGCAGCTTACTAGCGCCCCGTGCGGGCAATGAGCAGTTCTTC.

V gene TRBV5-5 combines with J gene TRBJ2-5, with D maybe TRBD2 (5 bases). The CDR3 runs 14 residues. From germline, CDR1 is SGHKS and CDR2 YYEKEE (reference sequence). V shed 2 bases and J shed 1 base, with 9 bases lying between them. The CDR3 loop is CASSLAVLQETQYF. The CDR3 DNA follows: TGTGCCAGCAGCTTAGCGGTTCTCCAAGAGACCCAGTACTTC. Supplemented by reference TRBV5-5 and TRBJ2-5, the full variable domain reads DAGVTQSPTHLIKTRGQQVTLRCSPISGHKSVSWYQQVLGQGPQFIFQYYEKEERGRGNFPDRFSARQFPNYSSELNVNALLLGDSALYLCASSLAVLQETQYFGPGTRLLVL.

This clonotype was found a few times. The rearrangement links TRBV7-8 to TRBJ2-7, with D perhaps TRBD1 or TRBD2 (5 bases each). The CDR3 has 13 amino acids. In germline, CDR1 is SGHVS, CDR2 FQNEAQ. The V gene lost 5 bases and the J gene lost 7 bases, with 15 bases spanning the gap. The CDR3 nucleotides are TGTGCCAGCAGCAGAGGACGGGGCTTGGAGCAGTACTTC. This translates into CASSRGRGLEQYF.

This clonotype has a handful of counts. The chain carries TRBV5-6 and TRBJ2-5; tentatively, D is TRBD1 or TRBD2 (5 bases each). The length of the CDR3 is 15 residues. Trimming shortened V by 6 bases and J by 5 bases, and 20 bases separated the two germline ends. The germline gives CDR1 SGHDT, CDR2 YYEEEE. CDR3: CASTYVGDLRETQYF. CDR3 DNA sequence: TGTGCCAGCACCTACGTGGGGGACCTCAGGGAGACCCAGTACTTC. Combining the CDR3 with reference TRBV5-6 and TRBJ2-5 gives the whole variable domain DAGVTQSPTHLIKTRGQQVTLRCSPKSGHDTVSWYQQALGQGPQFIFQYYEEEERQRGNFPDRFSGHQFPNYSSELNVNALLLGDSALYLCASTYVGDLRETQYFGPGTRLLVL.